Listed below are T cell receptor beta chains from one sample, sequenced in a study of blood T cell repertoires in COVID-19. Sequenced by immunoSEQ multiplex PCR; TCRdb stores in-frame clones only, minus some. The table lists 85,000 to 100,000 clones, 70% to 90% of them singletons. Specimen: peripheral blood. These receptors all come from a man in his fifties or sixties with active or convalescent COVID-19. Each CDR3 is given with its conserved first and last residue. D genes are given only for firm matches. The listing skips clone size in some rows; elsewhere it reads once, few, many or a size class.

-,TRBJ1-2,TRBV6-2/TRBV6-3,TRBD1,CASSRTGVGYTF,TGTGCCAGCAGTCGGACAGGTGTAGGCTACACCTTC
few,TRBJ1-1,TRBV19,-,CASSTTENTEAFF,TGTGCCAGTAGCACGACAGAAAACACTGAAGCTTTCTTT
-,TRBJ1-1,TRBV3-1/TRBV3-2,-,CASSAQVRTEAFF,TGTGCCAGCAGCGCCCAGGTGCGCACTGAAGCTTTCTTT
-,TRBJ1-1,TRBV2,TRBD1,CAIFGTVLSDAFF,TGTGCCATTTTTGGGACAGTCTTGTCCGACGCTTTCTTT
-,TRBJ2-7,TRBV19,-,CASSNGRGGYEQYF,TGTGCCAGTAGTAACGGTAGAGGGGGATACGAGCAGTACTTC
-,TRBJ2-1,TRBV6-5,TRBD1,CASRSGPGGDEQFF,TGTGCCAGCAGGAGCGGGCCAGGGGGCGATGAGCAGTTCTTC
-,TRBJ2-7,TRBV6-1,TRBD2,CASSESGRAYEQYF,TGTGCCAGCAGTGAAAGCGGGAGGGCCTACGAGCAGTACTTC
-,TRBJ1-2,TRBV12-3/TRBV12-4,-,CASRQLGSYGYTF,TGTGCCAGCAGACAACTTGGGAGCTATGGCTACACCTTC
-,TRBJ2-1,TRBV19,TRBD2,CASRGAGTSLRYEQFF,TGTGCCAGTAGAGGAGCCGGGACTAGTTTACGTTATGAGCAGTTCTTC
-,TRBJ2-7,TRBV7-8,TRBD1,CASSLPGGIGQYF,TGTGCCAGCAGCTTGCCAGGGGGTATCGGGCAGTACTTC
-,TRBJ2-3,TRBV12-5,TRBD1,CASGLYRTGNTQYF,TGTGCTAGTGGTTTGTACAGGACAGGGAATACGCAGTATTTT
-,TRBJ1-2,TRBV3-1/TRBV3-2,-,CASSQAYKRQNRGGYTF,TGTGCCAGCAGCCAAGCTTATAAACGACAGAACCGTGGAGGCTACACCTTC
-,TRBJ2-7,TRBV28,-,CASIGSHEQYF,TGTGCCAGCATCGGTAGTCACGAGCAGTACTTC
once,TRBJ2-7,TRBV14,-,CASSQARPGLYYEQYF,TGTGCCAGCAGCCAAGCCAGGCCGGGACTCTACTACGAGCAGTACTTC
-,TRBJ1-1,TRBV5-1,TRBD1,CASSHSGTGNTEAFF,TGCGCCAGCAGCCATTCAGGGACAGGGAACACTGAAGCTTTCTTT
once,TRBJ1-1,TRBV5-4,-,CASSLTGNTEAFF,TGTGCCAGCAGCCTGACAGGTAACACTGAAGCTTTCTTT
-,TRBJ1-2,TRBV3-1/TRBV3-2,TRBD1,CASSQGWQGAHNYGYTF,TGTGCCAGCAGCCAAGGGTGGCAGGGGGCGCATAACTATGGCTACACCTTC
-,TRBJ2-7,TRBV5-8,TRBD1,CASSRTGSGYEQYF,TGTGCCAGCAGCCGGACAGGGTCCGGCTACGAGCAGTACTTC
-,TRBJ2-7,TRBV21-1,-,CASSKVEGGPKYEQYF,TGTGCCAGCAGCAAAGTAGAGGGGGGGCCTAAGTACGAGCAGTACTTC
-,TRBJ2-5,TRBV5-1,-,CASNAGLSETQYF,TGCGCCAGCAACGCGGGACTTTCAGAGACCCAGTACTTC
-,TRBJ1-2,TRBV2,TRBD1,CASSSDRGVDGYTF,TGTGCCAGCAGTTCGGACAGGGGTGTGGATGGCTACACCTTC
-,TRBJ2-7,TRBV29-1,TRBD2,CSVLAGYSYEQYF,TGCAGCGTTTTAGCGGGGTACTCCTACGAGCAGTACTTC
-,TRBJ1-1,TRBV11-2,-,CASSLVAGGTMNTEAFF,TGTGCCAGCAGCTTAGTAGCGGGGGGGACTATGAACACTGAAGCTTTCTTT
-,TRBJ2-1,TRBV11-3,TRBD1,CASSAGQGSTEQFF,TGTGCCAGCAGCGCGGGACAGGGATCTACTGAGCAGTTCTTC
-,TRBJ1-6,TRBV6-1,TRBD1,CASSEVDRENSPLHF,TGTGCCAGCAGTGAAGTAGACAGGGAGAATTCACCCCTCCACTTT
-,TRBJ1-5,TRBV19,-,CASSISPGTQYSNQPQHF,TGTGCCAGTAGTATTTCACCCGGGACACAGTATAGCAATCAGCCCCAGCATTTT
-,TRBJ2-2,TRBV28,-,CASTGTDANTGELFF,TGTGCCAGCACGGGTACCGACGCGAACACCGGGGAGCTGTTTTTT
-,TRBJ2-1,TRBV18,TRBD1,CASSLGQGDEQFF,TGTGCCAGCTCACTGGGACAGGGTGATGAGCAGTTCTTC
-,TRBJ2-5,TRBV10-2,-,CASSFDRPKETQYF,TGCGCCAGCAGTTTCGACAGACCCAAAGAGACCCAGTACTTC
-,TRBJ2-7,TRBV7-8,TRBD2,CASSFRLAGSYEQYF,TGTGCCAGCAGCTTCCGACTAGCGGGATCCTACGAGCAGTACTTC
-,TRBJ1-4,TRBV5-1,TRBD1,CASSSRQGGEKLFF,TGCGCCAGCAGCTCGCGACAGGGAGGTGAAAAACTGTTTTTT
many,TRBJ2-3,TRBV9,-,CASSVGGGDTQYF,TGTGCCAGCAGCGTAGGAGGCGGGGATACGCAGTATTTT
once,TRBJ1-5,TRBV5-4,TRBD1,CASSLQTGGKDSNQPQHF,TGTGCCAGCAGCCTACAGACAGGGGGCAAGGATAGCAATCAGCCCCAGCATTTT
-,TRBJ2-7,TRBV3-1/TRBV3-2,TRBD1,CASSQDRVAYEQYF,TGTGCCAGCAGCCAGGACAGGGTTGCATACGAGCAGTACTTC
-,TRBJ1-1,TRBV12-5,-,CASGPPRRGRQERDTEAFF,TGTGCTAGTGGTCCGCCCCGAAGAGGGAGGCAGGAGAGAGACACTGAAGCTTTCTTT